This T cell receptor beta chain stems from a study of follicular helper T cells after annual influenza vaccination. Study at large: For some subjects, blood spans the 2013-2014, 2014-2015 and 2015-2016 annual vaccinations.

The germline CDR1 and CDR2 sequences are LGHNA and YSLEER. CDR3 size: 18 residues. V was shortened by 6 bases and J by 0 bases, with 18 bases between the two germline ends. Sequencing was performed with immunoSEQ multiplex PCR; in TCRdb, only in-frame clones are kept and a portion is missing. The sample has nearly 10,000 clones, 83% seen once. The time point: 2014-2015 season, 7 days after vaccination. Sorted blood CD4 subsets were sequenced before and after adults received seasonal inactivated influenza vaccine. Excluded were substance abuse, HIV/AIDS, active cancer, immunomodulatory drugs and active illness.

This receptor was identified in an adult who received the influenza vaccine. The sample here was CXCR5- memory CD4+ T cells sorted from blood, taken 7 days after influenza vaccination. This rearrangement joins TRBV4-3 to TRBJ2-6; no clear D. CDR3: CASSPTMYRSSGANVLTF. The CDR3 DNA reads as TGCGCCAGCAGTCCAACGATGTACAGAAGCTCTGGGGCCAACGTCCTGACTTTC.